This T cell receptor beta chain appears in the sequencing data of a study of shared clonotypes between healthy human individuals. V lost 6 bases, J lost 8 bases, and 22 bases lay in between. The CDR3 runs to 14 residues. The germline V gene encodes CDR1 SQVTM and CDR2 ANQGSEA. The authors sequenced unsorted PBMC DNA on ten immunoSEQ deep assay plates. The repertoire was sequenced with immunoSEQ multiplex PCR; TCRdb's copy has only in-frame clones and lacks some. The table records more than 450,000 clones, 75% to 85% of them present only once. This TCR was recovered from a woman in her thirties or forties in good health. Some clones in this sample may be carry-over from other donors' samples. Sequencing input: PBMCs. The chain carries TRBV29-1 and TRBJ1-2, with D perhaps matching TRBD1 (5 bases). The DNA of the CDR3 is TGCAGCGTAACGCCGTCCCAGGGACCCATGGGCTACACCTTC. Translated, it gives CSVTPSQGPMGYTF. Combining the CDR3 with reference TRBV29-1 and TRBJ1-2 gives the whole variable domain SAVISQKPSRDICQRGTSLTIQCQVDSQVTMMFWYRQQPGQSLTLIATANQGSEATYESGFVIDKFPISRPNLTFSTLTVSNMSPEDSSIYLCSVTPSQGPMGYTFGSGTRLTVV.